The 4 T cell receptor beta chains below come from one sample, sequenced in a study of T-cell memory formation after mild COVID-19. TCRdb used MiXCR to reprocess the 5' RACE reads, holding one entry per CDR3 protein. This sample has 300,000 to 400,000 distinct CDR3 sequences; approximately 29% occur once, and the top ten carry roughly 13%. The sample taken for sequencing was PBMCs or a T cell subset sorted from them (not recorded which). These receptors came from an adult woman who had mild COVID-19 (a few samples of this study predate the infection). Cell type and time point are not known.

This chain links TRBV5-2 with TRBJ2-3; the table's D call of TRBD2 was not tested on the DNA. TRBV5-2 is labeled a pseudogene. This CDR3 region has 16 residues. Written as DNA, the CDR3 is TGTGCCATGGGCCCCGGGGGGATAGCGGTCACAGATACGCAGTATTTT. Its protein is CAMGPGGIAVTDTQYF.

This sequence joins TRBV4-1 and TRBJ2-7; 8 bases agree with TRBD2. V trimming: 2 bases; J trimming: 9 bases; junction bases outside the gene matches: 9. This CDR3 contains 14 residues. CDR1 and CDR2 from the germline V gene are MGHRA and YSYEKL. The CDR3 coding sequence is TGCGCCAGCAGCCAACATGACTGGCGGGAGGCGCAGTACTTC. Its translation is CASSQHDWREAQYF.

This clonotype appeared a few times. The gene calls are TRBV14 and TRBJ2-6; unclear D gene. V lost 0 bases and J lost 0, with 15 bases in between. The germline V gene encodes CDR1 SGHDN and CDR2 FVKESK. The CDR3 has 19 residues. The CDR3 bases are TGTGCCAGCAGCCAAGATCAGTTCGGTTCAGTCTCTGGGGCCAACGTCCTGACTTTC. Encoded protein: CASSQDQFGSVSGANVLTF. The full variable domain, its missing parts supplied by reference TRBV14 and TRBJ2-6, is EAGVTQFPSHSVIEKGQTVTLRCDPISGHDNLYWYRRVMGKEIKFLLHFVKESKQDESGMPNNRFLAERTGGTYSTLKVQPAELEDSGVYFCASSQDQFGSVSGANVLTFGAGSRLTVL.

The V gene is TRBV5-1, the J gene TRBJ2-5; possibly TRBD2 for D (5 bases). Germline V gene sequence: CDR1 SGHRS, CDR2 YFSETQ. V was trimmed by 0 bases and J by 5 bases, leaving 11 bases between them. The CDR3 contains 14 residues. The CDR3 coding sequence is TGCGCCAGCAGCTTGGAGGCTAGCATGGAGACCCAGTACTTC. It is translated as CASSLEASMETQYF.